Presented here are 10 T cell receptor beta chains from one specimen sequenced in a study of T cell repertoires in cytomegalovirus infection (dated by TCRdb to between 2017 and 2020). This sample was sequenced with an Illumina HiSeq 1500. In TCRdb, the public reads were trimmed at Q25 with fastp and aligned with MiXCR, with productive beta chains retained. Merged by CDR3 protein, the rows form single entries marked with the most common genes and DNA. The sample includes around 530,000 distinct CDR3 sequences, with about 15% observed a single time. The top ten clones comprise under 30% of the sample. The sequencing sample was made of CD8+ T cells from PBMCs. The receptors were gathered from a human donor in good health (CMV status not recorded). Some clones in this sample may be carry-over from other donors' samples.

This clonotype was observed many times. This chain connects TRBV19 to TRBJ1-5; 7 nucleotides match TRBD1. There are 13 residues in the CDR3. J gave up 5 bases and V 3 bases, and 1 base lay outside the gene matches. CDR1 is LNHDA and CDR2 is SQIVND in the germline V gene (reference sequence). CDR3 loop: CASSIQGDQPQHF. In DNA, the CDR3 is TGTGCCAGTAGTATTCAGGGGGATCAGCCCCAGCATTTT.

The CDR3 protein is CASSEVLAGGDEQFF. CDR3 nucleotide sequence: TGTGCCAGCAGTGAGGTCCTAGCGGGAGGCGATGAGCAGTTCTTC. The gene calls are TRBV25-1 and TRBJ2-1, with 11 positions matching TRBD2. V was clipped by 3 bases and J by 8 bases; unmatched bases: 6. The CDR3 is 15 residues long. From germline, CDR1 is MGHDK and CDR2 SYGVNS.

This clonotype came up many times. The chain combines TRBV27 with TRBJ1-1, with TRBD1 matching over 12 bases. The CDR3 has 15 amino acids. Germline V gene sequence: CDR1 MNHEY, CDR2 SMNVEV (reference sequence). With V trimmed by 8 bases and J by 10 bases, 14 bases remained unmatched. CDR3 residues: CASSSGWDRGRVAFF. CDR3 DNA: TGTGCCAGCTCCTCAGGGTGGGACAGGGGGCGCGTAGCTTTCTTT.

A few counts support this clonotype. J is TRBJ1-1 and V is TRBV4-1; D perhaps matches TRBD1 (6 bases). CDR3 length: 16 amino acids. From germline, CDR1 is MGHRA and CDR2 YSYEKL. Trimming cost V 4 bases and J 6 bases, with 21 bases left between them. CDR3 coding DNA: TGCGCCAGCAGCCTACAAGGACAGCTCGCAAGCGCTGAAGCTTTCTTT. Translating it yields CASSLQGQLASAEAFF.

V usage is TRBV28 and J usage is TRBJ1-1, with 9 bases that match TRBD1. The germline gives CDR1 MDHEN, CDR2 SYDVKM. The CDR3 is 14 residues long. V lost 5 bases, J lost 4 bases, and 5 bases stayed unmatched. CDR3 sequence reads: CASSVQGASTEAFF. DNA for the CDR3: TGTGCCAGCAGTGTACAGGGGGCAAGCACTGAAGCTTTCTTT. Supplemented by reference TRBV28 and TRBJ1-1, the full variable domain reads DVKVTQSSRYLVKRTGEKVFLECVQDMDHENMFWYRQDPGLGLRLIYFSYDVKMKEKGDIPEGYSVSREKKERFSLILESASTNQTSMYLCASSVQGASTEAFFGQGTRLTVV.

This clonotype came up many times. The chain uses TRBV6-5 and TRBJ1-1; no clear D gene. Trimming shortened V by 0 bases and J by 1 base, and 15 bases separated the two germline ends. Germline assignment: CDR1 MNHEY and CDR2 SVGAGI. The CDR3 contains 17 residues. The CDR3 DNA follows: TGTGCCAGCAGTTACTCGCCTTTTCGGACGAGGAACACTGAAGCTTTCTTT. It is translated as CASSYSPFRTRNTEAFF.

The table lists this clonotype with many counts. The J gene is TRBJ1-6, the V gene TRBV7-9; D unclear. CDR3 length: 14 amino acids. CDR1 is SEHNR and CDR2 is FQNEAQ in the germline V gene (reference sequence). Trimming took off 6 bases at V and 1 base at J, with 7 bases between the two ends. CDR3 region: CASSVGSYNSPLHF. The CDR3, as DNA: TGTGCCAGCAGTGTGGGATCCTATAATTCACCCCTCCACTTT.

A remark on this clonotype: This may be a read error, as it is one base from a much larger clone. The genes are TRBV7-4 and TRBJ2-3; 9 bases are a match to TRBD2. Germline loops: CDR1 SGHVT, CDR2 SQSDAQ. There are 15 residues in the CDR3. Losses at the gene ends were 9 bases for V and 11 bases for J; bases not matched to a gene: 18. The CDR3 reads CARSPPGSGGPRQYF. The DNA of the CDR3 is TGTGCCAGAAGCCCGCCGGGGAGCGGGGGGCCGCGGCAGTATTTT.

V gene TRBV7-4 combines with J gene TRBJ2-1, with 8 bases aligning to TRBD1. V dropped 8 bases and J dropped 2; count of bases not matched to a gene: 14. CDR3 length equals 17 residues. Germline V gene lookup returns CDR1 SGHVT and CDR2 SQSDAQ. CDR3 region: CASSLRGRGLTYNEQFF. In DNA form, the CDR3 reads TGTGCCAGCTCCCTACGGGGCAGGGGGCTGACCTACAATGAGCAGTTCTTC.

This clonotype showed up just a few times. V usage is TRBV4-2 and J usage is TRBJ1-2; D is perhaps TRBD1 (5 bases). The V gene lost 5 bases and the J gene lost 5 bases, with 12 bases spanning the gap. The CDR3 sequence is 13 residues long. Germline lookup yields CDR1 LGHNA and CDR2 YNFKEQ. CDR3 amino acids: CASSASRVYGYTF. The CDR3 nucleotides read TGTGCCAGCAGCGCGAGCAGGGTGTATGGCTACACCTTC.